A single sample is the source of the 20 T cell receptor beta chains below, sequenced in a study of blood T cell repertoires in COVID-19. The protocol was immunoSEQ multiplex PCR, while the TCRdb copy is restricted to in-frame clones and leaves out a portion. Here the sample spans over 130,000 clones, about three quarters being singletons. Input material: peripheral blood. All receptors come from a woman aged 50 to 60 with active or convalescent COVID-19.

This clone was counted a single time. The V call is TRBV28, the J call TRBJ2-7; possible D gene TRBD1, 6 bases. Germline assignment: CDR1 MDHEN and CDR2 SYDVKM. The V end was cut by 6 bases, the J end by 4 bases, with 10 bases between. The CDR3 loop spans 12 amino acids. CDR3 sequence reads: CASRKTGYEQYF. The CDR3 region has the DNA TGTGCCAGCAGGAAAACAGGGTACGAGCAGTACTTC.

This chain joins TRBV12-3 or TRBV12-4 and TRBJ1-5; TRBD1 might be the D (5 bases). CDR3 length equals 13 residues. Trimming stripped 4 bases from V and 3 bases from J, with 7 bases between. The CDR3 spells CASSSGLNQPQHF. Here the CDR3 DNA reads TGTGCCAGCAGTTCAGGGCTCAATCAGCCCCAGCATTTT.

V and J are TRBV7-2 and TRBJ1-1; perhaps TRBD1 as D (6 bases). Germline V lookup: CDR1 SGHTA, CDR2 FQGNSA. The V gene lost 5 bases and the J gene lost 5 bases, with 15 bases spanning the gap. The CDR3 sequence is 14 residues long. CDR3 nucleotides: TGTGCCAGCAGCCTGGGACATCTAAAAACTGAAGCTTTCTTT. Translation: CASSLGHLKTEAFF.

This clone was seen more than once but under ten times. The chain couples TRBV3-1 (or the pseudogene TRBV3-2) to TRBJ2-2, with 13 bases aligning to TRBD2. The CDR3 length is 16 residues. Germline V CDR1 and CDR2: LGHDT, YNNKEL (reference sequence). V was clipped by 4 bases and J by 6 bases; unmatched bases: 5. This chain's CDR3 is CASSLSGTSGAGELFF. The CDR3 bases are TGTGCCAGCAGCCTCTCCGGGACTAGCGGGGCCGGGGAGCTGTTTTTT.

This clone was recorded once. The chain couples TRBV19 to TRBJ2-7; 9 bases agree with TRBD1. In germline, CDR1 is LNHDA, CDR2 SQIVND (reference sequence). The CDR3 has 15 residues. The V and J ends lost 4 bases and 3 bases, in that order; junction bases with no gene match: 7. CDR3: CASSTRTGDDYEQYF. Here the CDR3 DNA reads TGTGCCAGTAGTACGCGGACAGGGGACGACTACGAGCAGTACTTC.

The chain recombines TRBV5-1 with TRBJ2-4; 9 positions match TRBD1. The CDR3 contains 15 residues. The germline V gene encodes CDR1 SGHRS and CDR2 YFSETQ. The V segment lost 0 bases and the J segment 9 bases; nucleotides outside the gene matches: 7. The CDR3 nucleotides read TGCGCCAGCAGCTTGGAAACAGGGGGCGCCAGCATTCAGTACTTC. Translated: CASSLETGGASIQYF.

The chain is built from TRBV11-2 and TRBJ2-5; TRBD2 agrees at 9 bases. The germline V gene has CDR1 SGHAT and CDR2 FQNNGV. CDR3 length: 16 residues. With 2 bases clipped from V and 3 bases from J, the junction kept 7 bases outside the gene matches. CDR3 bases: TGTGCCAGCAGCTTAAACGCGGGAGGGCCTAAAGAGACCCAGTACTTC. The encoded protein is CASSLNAGGPKETQYF.

This chain links TRBV4-3 with TRBJ2-5; D is unclear. CDR3 length: 12 residues. The germline CDR1 and CDR2 sequences are LGHNA and YSLEER. V was clipped by 3 bases and J by 4 bases, with 6 bases between them. In DNA form, the CDR3 reads TGCGCCAGCAGCCAGCCGGGAGAGACCCAGTACTTC. This sequence encodes CASSQPGETQYF.

This chain links TRBV18 with TRBJ2-5, with 8 bases aligning to TRBD1. The CDR3 totals 16 residues. Per germline, CDR1 KGHSH and CDR2 LQKENI. Losses at the gene ends were 4 bases for V and 1 base for J; bases not matched to a gene: 8. In DNA, the CDR3 is TGTGCCAGCTCACTCATAGGACAGGGCTTCCAAGAGACCCAGTACTTC. It yields the protein CASSLIGQGFQETQYF.

CDR3 in amino acids: CSARVGQIDGYTF. DNA for the CDR3: TGCAGCGCACGAGTCGGACAGATCGATGGCTACACCTTC. The genes are TRBV29-1 and TRBJ1-2, with D perhaps TRBD1 (6 bases). Trimming shortened V by 7 bases and J by 6 bases, and 18 bases separated the two germline ends. Germline CDR1 SQVTM, CDR2 ANQGSEA. The CDR3 spans 13 residues.

This chain uses TRBV19 with TRBJ2-1; possible D gene TRBD2, 6 bases. With 3 bases removed from V and 9 bases from J, the gap between germline ends came to 9 bases. The CDR3 loop spans 12 amino acids. The germline V gene has CDR1 LNHDA and CDR2 SQIVND (reference sequence). CDR3 protein: CASSILGGEQFF. Here the CDR3 DNA reads TGTGCCAGTAGTATTCTGGGGGGTGAGCAGTTCTTC.

This clone was found a few times. The chain combines TRBV28 with TRBJ1-1; no clear D. The CDR3 is made up of 15 amino acids. V lost 2 bases and J 0 bases, leaving 10 bases between the germline ends. Germline lookup yields CDR1 MDHEN and CDR2 SYDVKM. The CDR3 reads CASSLTDQVNTEAFF. CDR3 nucleotides: TGTGCCAGCAGTTTAACAGATCAAGTGAACACTGAAGCTTTCTTT.

This chain links TRBV5-6 with TRBJ1-2; 9 nucleotides match TRBD1. Losses at the gene ends were 0 bases for V and 6 bases for J; bases not matched to a gene: 9. Germline assignment: CDR1 SGHDT and CDR2 YYEEEE. The CDR3 covers 16 residues. For the CDR3, the DNA is TGTGCCAGCAGCTTGGACCCGGGACAGGGTGTAGATGGCTACACCTTC. This encodes CASSLDPGQGVDGYTF.

This clone was counted a few times. This sequence joins TRBV19 and TRBJ1-1; D call uncertain. From germline, CDR1 is LNHDA and CDR2 SQIVND (reference sequence). V dropped 6 bases and J dropped 0 bases, with 8 bases sitting between them. There are 13 residues in the CDR3. CDR3 region: CASRQFLNTEAFF. Here the CDR3 DNA reads TGTGCCAGTAGACAGTTTCTGAACACTGAAGCTTTCTTT.

The chain employs TRBV19 and TRBJ2-2, with TRBD1 matching 7 bases. This CDR3 is 14 amino acids long. V shed 4 bases and J 4 bases; nucleotides not matched to a gene: 3. CDR1 LNHDA and CDR2 SQIVND come from the germline V gene (reference sequence). The CDR3 DNA reads TGTGCCAGTAGTACACAGGGGACCACCGGGGAGCTGTTTTTT. Its protein is CASSTQGTTGELFF.

This sequence joins TRBV7-9 and TRBJ2-2; no firm D call. CDR1 SEHNR and CDR2 FQNEAQ come from the germline V gene (reference sequence). The CDR3 consists of 15 residues. The ends were cut back, 2 bases at V and 1 base at J, with 8 bases in the middle. For the CDR3, the DNA is TGTGCCAGCAGCTTATTAACACAGAACACCGGGGAGCTGTTTTTT. This codes for CASSLLTQNTGELFF.

The chain has TRBV27 and TRBJ1-1, with D possibly matching TRBD1 (6 bases). This CDR3 is built from 12 residues. V shed 10 bases and J shed 6 bases, with 15 bases lying between them. Germline V gene sequence: CDR1 MNHEY, CDR2 SMNVEV (reference sequence). This chain's CDR3 is CAIVLDRAEAFF. As DNA, the CDR3 is TGTGCCATCGTTTTGGACAGAGCTGAAGCTTTCTTT.

This clone was found many times. The chain couples TRBV5-3 to TRBJ1-6; TRBD1 agrees at 10 bases. TRBV5-3 is an ORF; its function is uncertain. J gave up 9 bases and V 4 bases, and 4 bases lay outside the gene matches. This CDR3 spans 14 amino acids. CDR3: CARSQGQGSSPLHF. The CDR3 DNA is TGTGCCAGAAGCCAGGGACAGGGGAGTTCACCCCTCCACTTT.

The chain recombines TRBV21-1 with TRBJ2-7; TRBD1 is the table's D call and was not checked against the DNA. TRBV21-1 is deemed a pseudogene. The length of the CDR3 is 17 residues. CDR3 region: CASSKLPGRGSSYEQYF. In nucleotides, the CDR3 is TGTGCCAGCAGCAAACTGCCTGGCAGGGGATCCTCCTACGAGCAGTACTTC.

This chain links TRBV24-1 with TRBJ2-1, with D possibly TRBD1 on 6 matching bases. This CDR3 spans 13 amino acids. V was shortened by 6 bases and J by 8 bases, with 13 bases between the two germline ends. CDR1 KGHDR and CDR2 SFDVKD come from the germline V gene. The CDR3 spells CATSSPPGDEQFF. CDR3 bases: TGTGCCACCAGTTCCCCTCCAGGGGATGAGCAGTTCTTC.